What follows are 20 T cell receptor beta chains derived from one specimen sequenced in a study of T cell responses to AZD1222 COVID-19 vaccine. Sequencing used immunoSEQ multiplex PCR; TCRdb keeps in-frame clones, though not all of them. The sample includes about 120,000 clones, more than 85% of them seen just once. The sample consisted of peripheral blood, taken 28 days after the second AZD1222 dose. The origin of the receptors is an adult who received the AZD1222 COVID-19 vaccine.

The chain links TRBV2 to TRBJ1-1, with no clear D. The CDR3 spans 13 residues. With 10 bases removed from V and 0 bases from J, the gap between germline ends came to 12 bases. Germline loops: CDR1 SNHLY, CDR2 FYNNEI. The CDR3 bases are TGTGCCATCCTTGAGACCTTGAACACTGAAGCTTTCTTT. Encoded protein: CAILETLNTEAFF.

The genes are TRBV18 and TRBJ2-5, with 15 bases fitting TRBD2. Trimming at V came to 3 bases and at J to 6 bases, leaving 5 bases not matched to a gene. Looked up from germline, CDR1 is KGHSH and CDR2 is LQKENI. The CDR3 loop spans 16 amino acids. This chain's CDR3 is CASSPGTSGGSKTQYF. CDR3 coding DNA: TGTGCCAGCTCACCTGGGACTAGCGGGGGGTCGAAGACCCAGTACTTC.

V and J are TRBV10-3 and TRBJ1-1, with unresolved D. Deletions cut 0 bases from V and 0 bases from J, with 8 bases between. Germline V gene sequence: CDR1 ENHRY, CDR2 SYGVKD. The CDR3 consists of 15 residues. As DNA, the CDR3 is TGTGCCATCAGTGAGTCGACGGTATTGAACACTGAAGCTTTCTTT. This codes for CAISESTVLNTEAFF.

The chain recombines TRBV9 with TRBJ1-1; 11 positions agree with TRBD1. The CDR3 runs 15 residues. Losses at the gene ends were 4 bases for V and 3 bases for J; bases not matched to a gene: 5. Germline loops: CDR1 SGDLS, CDR2 YYNGEE. The chain's CDR3 is CASSLGDRGDTEAFF. CDR3 in DNA: TGTGCCAGCAGCCTAGGGGACAGGGGGGACACTGAAGCTTTCTTT.

The chain employs TRBV5-6 and TRBJ2-2; 13 nucleotides align to TRBD2. The germline CDR1 and CDR2 sequences are SGHDT and YYEEEE. After removal of 2 bases from V and 5 bases from J, the junction contained 3 bases not matched to a gene. The CDR3 is made up of 16 amino acids. The CDR3 spells CASSFRTSGRTGELFF. The CDR3 DNA reads as TGTGCCAGCAGCTTCAGGACTAGCGGGAGAACCGGGGAGCTGTTTTTT. Complete variable domain (other parts from reference TRBV5-6 and TRBJ2-2): DAGVTQSPTHLIKTRGQQVTLRCSPKSGHDTVSWYQQALGQGPQFIFQYYEEEERQRGNFPDRFSGHQFPNYSSELNVNALLLGDSALYLCASSFRTSGRTGELFFGEGSRLTVL.

The V call is TRBV6-5, the J call TRBJ2-7; 7 bases align to TRBD1. CDR3 length: 11 amino acids. Germline V CDR1 and CDR2: MNHEY, SVGAGI. The V and J ends lost 7 bases and 5 bases, in that order; junction bases with no gene match: 2. The CDR3 nucleotides are TGTGCCAGCACCCAGGGGGACGAGCAGTACTTC. Translated: CASTQGDEQYF.

V gene TRBV18 combines with J gene TRBJ2-5, with a weak D call TRBD1 (5 bases). V was clipped by 3 bases and J by 2 bases, with 13 bases between them. Germline V gene lookup returns CDR1 KGHSH and CDR2 LQKENI. This CDR3 has 15 residues. The CDR3 region has the DNA TGTGCCAGCTCACCTTCGTCAGGGAATCAAGAGACCCAGTACTTC. This translates into CASSPSSGNQETQYF.

This clone came up a few times. The V call is TRBV11-3, the J call TRBJ2-2, with D perhaps matching TRBD2 (5 bases). CDR1 and CDR2 (germline): SGHNT, YENEEA. The CDR3 has 15 residues. The V end was cut by 6 bases, the J end by 2 bases, with 13 bases between. As DNA, the CDR3 is TGTGCCAGCAGTCCCGGTGGACTCAACACCGGGGAGCTGTTTTTT. Its protein is CASSPGGLNTGELFF.

The chain uses TRBV29-1 and TRBJ1-4; a weak D match, TRBD1 (6 bases). The V gene's germline CDR1 is SQVTM and CDR2 ANQGSEA. The V end lost 1 base, the J end lost 7 bases, and 10 bases lay between the germline ends. This CDR3 has 13 amino acids. The CDR3: CSVEGGHIEKLFF. In DNA form, the CDR3 reads TGCAGCGTTGAAGGGGGGCACATTGAAAAACTGTTTTTT.

The chain links TRBV29-1 to TRBJ2-6, with D perhaps assigned TRBD1 or TRBD2 (5 bases each). Germline V gene sequence: CDR1 SQVTM, CDR2 ANQGSEA. The CDR3 covers 16 residues. Trimming removed 0 bases from V and 0 bases from J, with 9 bases in between. The CDR3 coding sequence is TGCAGCGTTGAAGATCGGGGCGTCTCTGGGGCCAACGTCCTGACTTTC. It encodes CSVEDRGVSGANVLTF.

This clone was counted between two and nine times. The chain joins TRBV27 to TRBJ1-2, with 7 positions matching TRBD1. The CDR3 consists of 13 residues. Germline trimming cut 9 bases from V and 4 bases from J; bases unmatched to any gene: 8. Germline V CDR1 and CDR2: MNHEY, SMNVEV (reference sequence). The CDR3 protein is CASSTGALYGYTF. As DNA, the CDR3 is TGTGCCAGTTCTACAGGGGCCCTCTATGGCTACACCTTC.

The V and J genes are TRBV7-2 and TRBJ2-3; 7 bases match TRBD1. The CDR3 runs to 14 residues. J was trimmed by 2 bases and V by 3 bases; bases with no gene match: 2. Germline CDR1 reads SGHTA; CDR2 reads FQGNSA. The CDR3 nucleotides read TGTGCCAGCAGCTTTGGGACAGCCACAGATACGCAGTATTTT. It yields the protein CASSFGTATDTQYF. The entire variable domain, with the rest obtained from reference TRBV7-2 and TRBJ2-3, is as follows: GAGVSQSPSNKVTEKGKDVELRCDPISGHTALYWYRQSLGQGLEFLIYFQGNSAPDKSGLPSDRFSAERTGGSVSTLTIQRTQQEDSAVYLCASSFGTATDTQYFGPGTRLTVL.

The chain is built from TRBV18 and TRBJ2-5; unclear D gene. This CDR3 has 15 amino acids. V dropped 2 bases and J dropped 6 bases, with 16 bases sitting between them. The V gene's germline CDR1 is KGHSH and CDR2 LQKENI. The CDR3 reads CASSPRKSPGQTQYF. The CDR3 region has the DNA TGTGCCAGCTCACCAAGGAAAAGTCCCGGTCAGACCCAGTACTTC. Filled out from reference TRBV18 and TRBJ2-5, the complete variable domain reads NAGVMQNPRHLVRRRGQEARLRCSPMKGHSHVYWYRQLPEEGLKFMVYLQKENIIDESGMPKERFSAEFPKEGPSILRIQQVVRGDSAAYFCASSPRKSPGQTQYFGPGTRLLVL.

The chain has TRBV11-2 and TRBJ2-2; D may be TRBD2 (5 bases). The V end was cut by 3 bases, the J end by 6 bases, with 14 bases between. This CDR3 is built from 15 residues. From germline, CDR1 is SGHAT and CDR2 FQNNGV. The CDR3 sequence is CASSLALGLSGELFF. CDR3 in DNA: TGTGCCAGCAGCTTGGCACTAGGGTTATCCGGGGAGCTGTTTTTT.

V usage is TRBV5-1 and J usage is TRBJ2-7; no clear D. Germline-derived CDR1 and CDR2 are SGHRS and YFSETQ. Trimming took off 0 bases at V and 3 bases at J, with 7 bases between the two ends. The CDR3 contains 13 residues. CDR3 protein: CASSLDGFYEQYF. The CDR3 DNA is TGCGCCAGCAGCTTGGACGGCTTCTACGAGCAGTACTTC.

This rearrangement joins TRBV15 to TRBJ1-6; the D gene is possibly TRBD1 (5 bases). CDR3 length: 16 amino acids. V lost 7 bases and J 4 bases, leaving 17 bases between the germline ends. CDR1 is LNHNV, CDR2 YYDKDF, per germline (reference sequence). The CDR3 reads CATTVGGAGYNSPLHF. As DNA, the CDR3 is TGTGCCACCACCGTGGGAGGGGCAGGATATAATTCACCCCTCCACTTT.

The chain couples TRBV4-2 to TRBJ2-7; TRBD2 matches 9 bases. The CDR3 extends over 16 amino acids. CDR1 and CDR2 (germline): LGHNA, YNFKEQ. Trimming at V came to 3 bases and at J to 6 bases, leaving 12 bases not matched to a gene. CDR3 DNA: TGTGCCAGCAGCCACCCCGGGGCGGGAGGGCCCGTCGAGCAGTACTTC. It encodes CASSHPGAGGPVEQYF.

This clone came up a few times. This chain links TRBV9 with TRBJ2-1; 8 bases align to TRBD2. CDR1 and CDR2 (germline): SGDLS, YYNGEE. The CDR3 contains 14 residues. Trimming removed 4 bases from V and 8 bases from J; junction bases left unmatched: 8. The chain's CDR3 is CASSLSGGADEQFF. DNA of the CDR3: TGTGCCAGCAGCCTTTCCGGGGGGGCGGATGAGCAGTTCTTC.

In its sample, this clone was seen a few times. This chain joins TRBV6-5 and TRBJ2-2; either TRBD1 or TRBD2 may fit D (5 bases each). Trimming removed 2 bases from V and 4 bases from J, with 11 bases in between. Germline V CDR1 and CDR2: MNHEY, SVGAGI. The CDR3 contains 15 residues. The CDR3 region is CASSYGTGTTGELFF. In nucleotides, the CDR3 is TGTGCCAGCAGTTACGGTACCGGGACCACCGGGGAGCTGTTTTTT.

The chain employs TRBV6-5 and TRBJ1-1; D unresolved. V lost 4 bases and J lost 2, with 11 bases in between. This CDR3 comprises 14 residues. Germline lookup yields CDR1 MNHEY and CDR2 SVGAGI. For the CDR3, the DNA is TGTGCCAGCAGTTTCCTGACACCTAACACTGAAGCTTTCTTT. Protein: CASSFLTPNTEAFF.